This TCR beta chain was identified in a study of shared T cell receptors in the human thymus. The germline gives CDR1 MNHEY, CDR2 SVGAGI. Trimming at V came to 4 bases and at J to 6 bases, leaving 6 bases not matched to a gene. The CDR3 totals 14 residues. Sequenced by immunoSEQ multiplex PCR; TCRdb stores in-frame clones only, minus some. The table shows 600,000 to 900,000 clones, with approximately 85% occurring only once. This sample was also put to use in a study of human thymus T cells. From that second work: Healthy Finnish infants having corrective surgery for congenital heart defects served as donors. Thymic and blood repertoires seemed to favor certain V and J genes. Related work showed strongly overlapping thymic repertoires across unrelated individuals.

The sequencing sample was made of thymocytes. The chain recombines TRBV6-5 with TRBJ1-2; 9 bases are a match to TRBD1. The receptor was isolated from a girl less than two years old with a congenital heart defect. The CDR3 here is CASSLGTGRDGYTF. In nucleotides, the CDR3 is TGTGCCAGCAGTTTGGGGACAGGGAGAGATGGCTACACCTTC.